One sample yielded the 30 T cell receptor beta chains listed below, sequenced in a study of T-cell memory formation after mild COVID-19. Via MiXCR, TCRdb re-called the 5' RACE reads, giving one row per CDR3 protein. Of roughly 580,000 distinct CDR3 sequences listed, roughly 18% were seen once; the top ten hold 12%. Sequencing was performed on PBMCs or a T cell subset sorted from them (not recorded which). These receptors were taken from an adult woman who had mild COVID-19 (a few samples of this study predate the infection). Cell type and time point are not known.

At least ten counts were recorded for this clonotype. V gene TRBV20-1 combines with J gene TRBJ2-2; the D is unclear. Trimming removed 6 bases at V and 3 bases at J, with 11 bases between. Germline-derived CDR1 and CDR2 are DFQATT and SNEGSKA (reference sequence). The CDR3 is 13 amino acids. This CDR3 is CSATRTHTGELFF. CDR3 nucleotides: TGCAGTGCGACCCGGACCCACACCGGGGAGCTGTTTTTT.

This clonotype was recorded at least ten times. CDR3 coding DNA: TGTGCCAGCAGTGGGGGGACTAGCGGCTCCTACGAGCAGTACTTC. Residues: CASSGGTSGSYEQYF. The V and J genes are TRBV25-1 and TRBJ2-7, with 11 bases matching TRBD2. CDR1 is MGHDK and CDR2 is SYGVNS in the germline V gene. The CDR3 extends over 15 amino acids. V lost 4 bases and J lost 0; bases outside the gene matches: 2.

The gene calls are TRBV7-9 and TRBJ1-1; D gene unclear. The V end was cut by 1 base, the J end by 5 bases, with 14 bases between. The CDR3 is 15 residues long. Germline V gene sequence: CDR1 SEHNR, CDR2 FQNEAQ (reference sequence). The CDR3 spells CASSLGGSWLTEAFF. The CDR3 nucleotides are TGTGCCAGCAGCTTAGGTGGCAGTTGGTTAACTGAAGCTTTCTTT. The variable domain in full, completed from reference TRBV7-9 and TRBJ1-1, reads DTGVSQNPRHKITKRGQNVTFRCDPISEHNRLYWYRQTLGQGPEFLTYFQNEAQLEKSRLLSDRFSAERPKGSFSTLEIQRTEQGDSAMYLCASSLGGSWLTEAFFGQGTRLTVV.

The sample holds a few counts of this clonotype. This rearrangement joins TRBV24-1 to TRBJ2-3; the D is unclear. Deletions cut 6 bases from V and 5 bases from J, with 5 bases between. From germline, CDR1 is KGHDR and CDR2 SFDVKD. The CDR3 runs 11 residues. CDR3 sequence reads: CATSNGDTQYF. In nucleotides, the CDR3 is TGTGCCACCAGTAACGGAGATACGCAGTATTTT.

The chain joins TRBV21-1 to TRBJ2-1; the table's TRBD2 call for D was not verified on the DNA. TRBV21-1 is designated a pseudogene. The CDR3 is 12 residues long. The CDR3 protein is CASTNSSDEQFF. Written as DNA, the CDR3 is TGTGCCAGCACAAACAGTAGCGATGAGCAGTTCTTC.

This clonotype has just a few counts. The chain employs TRBV24-1 and TRBJ2-2; D unresolved. The germline V and J ends were trimmed by 2 bases and 1 base, with 7 bases remaining between them. CDR1 is KGHDR and CDR2 is SFDVKD in the germline V gene. CDR3 length: 15 residues. CDR3 in amino acids: CATSDSAKNTGELFF. CDR3 sequence (DNA): TGTGCCACCAGTGATTCAGCCAAGAACACCGGGGAGCTGTTTTTT.

The V and J genes are TRBV12-3 or TRBV12-4 and TRBJ1-5; possible D gene TRBD1, 5 bases. V was pared by 1 base and J by 7 bases, with 23 bases between. CDR3 length: 18 residues. CDR3 in amino acids: CASSLGGREPTLGQPQHF. CDR3 in DNA: TGTGCCAGCAGTTTAGGGGGGAGGGAACCCACCCTCGGGCAGCCCCAGCATTTT.

This clonotype was recorded a few times. CDR3 in DNA: TGTGCCAGCAGTTACCCCGCAGGGACAAAGCGGGGGGGTGAGCAGTTCTTC. Amino acid sequence: CASSYPAGTKRGGEQFF. V is TRBV6-5 and J is TRBJ2-1; 10 bases fit TRBD2. The germline V gene encodes CDR1 MNHEY and CDR2 SVGAGI. V lost 2 bases and J lost 9; bases outside the gene matches: 13. This CDR3 spans 17 amino acids.

This rearrangement joins TRBV5-1 to TRBJ2-3; 14 nucleotides match TRBD2. V was clipped by 4 bases and J by 2 bases; unmatched bases: 9. This CDR3 has 18 amino acids. Per germline, CDR1 SGHRS and CDR2 YFSETQ. The CDR3, as DNA: TGCGCCAGCAGCCCCCGACTAGCGGGGGGGCCCAACACAGATACGCAGTATTTT. This gives the protein CASSPRLAGGPNTDTQYF.

This clonotype was counted a few times. V is TRBV12-3 or TRBV12-4 and J is TRBJ2-7, with 9 bases aligning to TRBD1. Unmatched junction bases numbered 8, after V lost 5 bases and J lost 6 bases. There are 14 residues in the CDR3. The CDR3 nucleotides are TGTGCCAGCAGTCGGGACAGGGACGGCAGCGAGCAGTACTTC. It translates to CASSRDRDGSEQYF.

The CDR3 is CASSSVMGLPGELFF. The CDR3 nucleotides read TGTGCCAGCAGCTCGGTTATGGGACTCCCAGGGGAGCTGTTTTTT. This chain joins TRBV7-6 and TRBJ2-2; possible D gene TRBD2, 6 bases. This CDR3 comprises 15 residues. Trimming removed 4 bases at V and 8 bases at J, with 17 bases between. In germline, CDR1 is SGHVS, CDR2 FNYEAQ.

This clonotype was recorded a few times. The genes are TRBV20-1 and TRBJ1-1; 7 nucleotides agree with TRBD1. V lost 8 bases to trimming and J lost 0 bases; unmatched junction nucleotides: 9. The germline CDR1 and CDR2 sequences are DFQATT and SNEGSKA (reference sequence). This CDR3 has 14 residues. The CDR3 spells CSYGDSSMNTEAFF. The CDR3 DNA reads as TGCAGTTATGGGGACAGCTCAATGAACACTGAAGCTTTCTTT.

This chain links TRBV20-1 with TRBJ2-1; 11 positions agree with TRBD2. Germline V gene lookup returns CDR1 DFQATT and CDR2 SNEGSKA (reference sequence). V was clipped by 0 bases and J by 6 bases; unmatched bases: 4. The CDR3 is made up of 15 amino acids. This CDR3 is CSAREASGGFNEQFF. Here the CDR3 DNA reads TGCAGTGCTAGAGAGGCTAGCGGGGGGTTCAATGAGCAGTTCTTC.

This chain uses TRBV5-6 with TRBJ2-3, with 8 bases aligning to TRBD2. Germline CDR1 and CDR2: SGHDT and YYEEEE. The CDR3 contains 17 residues. V was clipped by 1 base and J by 8 bases; unmatched bases: 15. CDR3 DNA: TGTGCCAGCAGCTTGCTGACGGGGGGGCCGAGGGCTGCTACGCAGTATTTT. It encodes CASSLLTGGPRAATQYF.

The table lists this clonotype with a few counts. The CDR3 spells CASSEMGSGDNEQYF. CDR3 DNA: TGTGCCAGCAGTGAAATGGGTAGCGGGGACAACGAGCAGTACTTC. The J gene is TRBJ2-7, the V gene TRBV6-1, with TRBD2 identical over 8 bases. The CDR3 extends over 15 amino acids. After removal of 2 bases from V and 5 bases from J, the junction contained 8 bases not matched to a gene. Per germline, CDR1 MNHNS and CDR2 SASEGT.

This rearrangement joins TRBV2 to TRBJ2-7; unclear D gene. This CDR3 has 12 residues. V gave up 5 bases and J gave up 5 bases, with 10 bases separating them. Germline-derived CDR1 and CDR2 are SNHLY and FYNNEI. This CDR3 reads CASSRMDDEQYF. CDR3 sequence (DNA): TGTGCCAGCAGTCGCATGGACGACGAGCAGTACTTC.

This clonotype came up many times. V and J are TRBV25-1 and TRBJ2-7; 9 bases are a match to TRBD1. The CDR3 has 15 amino acids. CDR1 is MGHDK and CDR2 is SYGVNS in the germline V gene. V gave up 5 bases and J gave up 4 bases; unmatched junction bases: 9. The CDR3 DNA sequence: TGTGCCAGCAGTAACGCCGGGACAGGGATGTACGAGCAGTACTTC. Translating gives CASSNAGTGMYEQYF.

V and J are TRBV12-3 or TRBV12-4 and TRBJ2-1; D is undetermined. V lost 8 bases to trimming and J lost 3 bases, with 14 bases between them. This CDR3 region has 14 residues. CDR3 sequence (DNA): TGTGCCAGCGTGGGCAGTCCTAGCTACAATGAGCAGTTCTTC. Translation gives CASVGSPSYNEQFF.

The chain employs TRBV5-1 and TRBJ2-7; 8 bases are a match to TRBD1. There are 14 residues in the CDR3. The trim removed 4 bases at V and 12 bases at J, leaving 15 bases unmatched. The germline gives CDR1 SGHRS, CDR2 YFSETQ. CDR3 coding DNA: TGCGCCAGCAGCCCTGGGGACAGGTTGACCGAGGGGTACTTC. The encoded protein is CASSPGDRLTEGYF.

This clonotype was seen a handful of times. The V call is TRBV12-3 or TRBV12-4, the J call TRBJ2-2; a possible D gene is TRBD1 (5 bases). V was clipped by 6 bases and J by 4 bases, with 18 bases between them. The CDR3 has 16 amino acids. The DNA of the CDR3 is TGTGCCAGCAGATGGAGACAGAGTCGAGGCACCGGGGAGCTGTTTTTT. Its protein product is CASRWRQSRGTGELFF.

This clonotype showed up just a few times. This rearrangement joins TRBV5-6 to TRBJ1-1; unclear D gene. The germline CDR1 and CDR2 sequences are SGHDT and YYEEEE. V dropped 2 bases and J dropped 3 bases, with 11 bases sitting between them. The CDR3 covers 14 residues. The DNA of the CDR3 is TGTGCCAGCAGCTTAGAGGGAAGGGACACTGAAGCTTTCTTT. Its protein is CASSLEGRDTEAFF. Full variable domain (missing parts from reference TRBV5-6 and TRBJ1-1): DAGVTQSPTHLIKTRGQQVTLRCSPKSGHDTVSWYQQALGQGPQFIFQYYEEEERQRGNFPDRFSGHQFPNYSSELNVNALLLGDSALYLCASSLEGRDTEAFFGQGTRLTVV.

This chain links TRBV7-3 with TRBJ2-1; TRBD2 might be the D (6 bases). Deletions cut 1 base from V and 7 bases from J, with 11 bases between. CDR1 SGHTA and CDR2 FQGTGA come from the germline V gene. CDR3 length equals 14 residues. The CDR3 sequence: CASSLREVVNEQFF. CDR3 nucleotide sequence: TGTGCCAGCAGCTTAAGGGAGGTTGTGAATGAGCAGTTCTTC.

V gene TRBV9 combines with J gene TRBJ2-7, with 8 bases matching TRBD2. Germline lookup yields CDR1 SGDLS and CDR2 YYNGEE. The CDR3 covers 15 residues. V shed 2 bases, J shed 6 bases, and the junction held 10 bases outside the gene matches. The CDR3 is CASSVLAGGGFEQYF. The CDR3 bases are TGTGCCAGCAGCGTGTTGGCGGGAGGTGGCTTCGAGCAGTACTTC.

This clonotype was found a few times. V usage is TRBV11-2 and J usage is TRBJ2-1; 12 bases agree with TRBD2. Losses at the gene ends were 5 bases for V and 9 bases for J; bases not matched to a gene: 8. This CDR3 contains 15 residues. The germline V gene encodes CDR1 SGHAT and CDR2 FQNNGV. The CDR3, as DNA: TGTGCCAGCAGCCTAGCGGGAGGGCCGTCGGTTGAGCAGTTCTTC. It is translated as CASSLAGGPSVEQFF.

The J gene is TRBJ2-3, the V gene TRBV10-3, with 8 bases that match TRBD2. V lost 0 bases and J lost 4; bases outside the gene matches: 9. The CDR3 consists of 17 residues. From germline, CDR1 is ENHRY and CDR2 SYGVKD. This CDR3 is CAISESPAGAIPDTQYF. The CDR3 DNA follows: TGTGCCATCAGTGAGTCACCAGCGGGGGCCATTCCAGATACGCAGTATTTT.

This clonotype occurred a few times. V and J are TRBV5-1 and TRBJ2-7, with D perhaps matching TRBD2 (6 bases). The CDR3 loop spans 15 amino acids. V gave up 4 bases and J gave up 3 bases, with 17 bases separating them. Germline loops: CDR1 SGHRS, CDR2 YFSETQ. DNA of the CDR3: TGCGCCAGCAGCGCGACCGGGACTTCTTACTACGAGCAGTACTTC. The encoded protein is CASSATGTSYYEQYF.

The CDR3 reads CSVDGENYGYTF. In DNA form, the CDR3 reads TGCAGCGTTGATGGGGAGAACTATGGCTACACCTTC. The gene calls are TRBV29-1 and TRBJ1-2, with D uncertain. This CDR3 is built from 12 residues. The germline CDR1 and CDR2 sequences are SQVTM and ANQGSEA. Trimming pared 3 bases from V and 2 bases from J, leaving 7 bases between.

The J gene is TRBJ2-7, the V gene TRBV3-1; either TRBD1 or TRBD2 may fit D (7 bases each). The CDR3 is 15 residues long. V was clipped by 8 bases and J by 1 base, with 18 bases between them. Germline lookup yields CDR1 LGHDT and CDR2 YNNKEL (reference sequence). The CDR3 DNA is TGTGCCAGCGGACAACAGGGGCGGGGGTCCTACGAGCAGTACTTC. The encoded protein is CASGQQGRGSYEQYF.

This clonotype has more than one count but fewer than ten. The CDR3 does not end in the conserved phenylalanine or tryptophan, so this is likely a read error. No DNA is shown, since the ends of the CDR3 on it are uncertain; the CDR3 is the one TCRdb lists. The chain couples TRBV12-3 or TRBV12-4 to TRBJ1-6; the table calls TRBD1, which could not be checked here. The CDR3 length equals 10 residues, ends included. The CDR3 region is CASRPGQGFS.

The table lists this clonotype with a few counts. The rearrangement joins TRBV5-1 to TRBJ2-1; TRBD1 matches at 10 bases. Germline loops: CDR1 SGHRS, CDR2 YFSETQ. The CDR3 is made up of 17 amino acids. Unmatched junction bases numbered 7, after V lost 1 base and J lost 3 bases. CDR3 protein: CASSLLQGDRGYNEQFF. Here the CDR3 DNA reads TGCGCCAGCAGCTTGCTGCAGGGGGACAGGGGCTACAATGAGCAGTTCTTC.